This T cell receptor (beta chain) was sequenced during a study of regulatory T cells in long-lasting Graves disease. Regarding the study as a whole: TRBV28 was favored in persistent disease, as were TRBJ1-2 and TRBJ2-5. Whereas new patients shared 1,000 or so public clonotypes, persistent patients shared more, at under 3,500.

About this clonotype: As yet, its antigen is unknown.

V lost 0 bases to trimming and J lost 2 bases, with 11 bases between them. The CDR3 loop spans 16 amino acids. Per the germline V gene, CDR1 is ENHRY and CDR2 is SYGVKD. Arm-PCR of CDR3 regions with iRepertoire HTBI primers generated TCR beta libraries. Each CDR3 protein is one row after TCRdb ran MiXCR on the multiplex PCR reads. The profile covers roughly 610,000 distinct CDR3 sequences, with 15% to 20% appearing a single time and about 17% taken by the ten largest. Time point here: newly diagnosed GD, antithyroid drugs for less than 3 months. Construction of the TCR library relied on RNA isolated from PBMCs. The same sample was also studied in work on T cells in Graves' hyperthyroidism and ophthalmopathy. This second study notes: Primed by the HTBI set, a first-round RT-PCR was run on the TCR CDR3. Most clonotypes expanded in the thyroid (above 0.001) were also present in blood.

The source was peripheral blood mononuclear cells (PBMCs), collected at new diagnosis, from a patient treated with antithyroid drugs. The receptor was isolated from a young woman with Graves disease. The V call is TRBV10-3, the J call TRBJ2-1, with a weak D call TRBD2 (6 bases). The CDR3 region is CAISESTGVPYNEQFF. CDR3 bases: TGTGCCATCAGTGAGTCCACGGGAGTTCCCTACAATGAGCAGTTCTTC.